The entry below gives a single T cell receptor beta chain sequence along with its context. Its antigen specificity is not known. The sample was run on an Illumina MiSeq. The reads went through TCRdb reprocessing, and each CDR3 protein sequence gets one entry with no DNA. In this sample's table one finds about 1,800 distinct CDR3 sequences. More than 15% of the sample lies in the top ten. The sample comes from a study of diagnostic markers for celiac disease (dated by TCRdb to 2018 to 2020). The germline V gene (reference sequence) yields LGHDT for CDR1 and YNNKEL for CDR2. The CDR3 has 15 amino acids, counting the end cysteine and phenylalanine. No nucleotide data were recorded.

Sequences were obtained from either unsorted cells or a sorted T cell fraction (not recorded which). This TCR was sampled from a human donor. This table probably holds off-target reads from a library built for another chain. This sequence uses TRBV3-1 and TRBJ1-2. The CDR3 loop reads CASSRVITDNYGYTF.